The next 32 T cell receptor beta chains were all read from a single sample in a study of blood T cell repertoires in COVID-19. TCRdb's copy holds only in-frame clones and misses some; the assay was immunoSEQ multiplex PCR. The sample holds more than 130,000 clones; approximately 80% are singletons and the top ten take 8.8%. The specimen was peripheral blood. These receptors were collected from a woman of 80 years or more in a cohort sampled during active or convalescent COVID-19.

J is TRBJ1-5 and V is TRBV10-1, with TRBD1 as a possible D gene (5 bases). The CDR3 sequence is 17 residues long. Germline values: CDR1 WNHNN, CDR2 SYGVQD (reference sequence). V was trimmed by 5 bases and J by 0 bases, leaving 17 bases between them. DNA for the CDR3: TGCGCCAGCAGTCCCGCGGAGGGACCCTTTAGCAATCAGCCCCAGCATTTT. It is translated as CASSPAEGPFSNQPQHF.

The chain uses TRBV3-1 (or the pseudogene TRBV3-2) and TRBJ1-4; D perhaps matches TRBD1 (5 bases). Germline CDR1 LGHDT, CDR2 YNNKEL (reference sequence). There are 15 residues in the CDR3. V was clipped by 3 bases and J by 7 bases, with 15 bases between them. CDR3 loop: CASSHPGRLSEKLFF. For the CDR3, the DNA is TGTGCCAGCAGCCATCCAGGGCGGTTAAGTGAAAAACTGTTTTTT.

The J gene is TRBJ2-6, the V gene TRBV30; no clear D gene. CDR1 is GTSNPN, CDR2 SVGIG, per germline (reference sequence). CDR3 length: 11 residues. Trimming cost V 6 bases and J 4 bases, with 4 bases left between them. CDR3 region: CACAGANVLTF. Here the CDR3 DNA reads TGTGCCTGTGCGGGGGCCAACGTCCTGACTTTC.

The V and J genes are TRBV28 and TRBJ1-2, with D tentatively TRBD1 (6 bases). Germline CDR1 is MDHEN and CDR2 is SYDVKM. V dropped 4 bases and J dropped 4 bases, with 22 bases sitting between them. The CDR3 spans 17 residues. CDR3 bases: TGTGCCAGCAGTTCGATAGGCCGTGCCAGGGGAAGCTATGGCTACACCTTC. It codes for CASSSIGRARGSYGYTF.

This rearrangement joins TRBV7-3 to TRBJ2-2, with 8 bases fitting TRBD1. V was pared by 5 bases and J by 1 base, with 3 bases of the junction left unmatched. Germline CDR1 is SGHTA and CDR2 is FQGTGA. CDR3 length: 15 amino acids. The CDR3 nucleotides read TGTGCCAGCAGCCCGACAGGGGTGAACACCGGGGAGCTGTTTTTT. It translates to CASSPTGVNTGELFF.

The chain couples TRBV7-2 to TRBJ2-5; 7 bases align to TRBD2. Germline V CDR1 and CDR2: SGHTA, FQGNSA. With V trimmed by 3 bases and J by 5 bases, 9 bases remained unmatched. The CDR3 has 15 amino acids. The CDR3 sequence is CASSLGGIGWETQYF. The DNA for the CDR3 is TGTGCCAGCAGCTTGGGGGGGATTGGTTGGGAGACCCAGTACTTC.

The rearrangement joins TRBV19 to TRBJ2-1, with TRBD2 identical over 13 bases. The CDR3 consists of 15 residues. The V gene end was trimmed by 7 bases and the J gene end by 8 bases; junction bases not matched to a gene: 8. In germline, CDR1 is LNHDA, CDR2 SQIVND (reference sequence). The CDR3 here is CASTTSGGGGDEQFF. DNA of the CDR3: TGTGCCAGTACTACTAGCGGGGGGGGCGGGGATGAGCAGTTCTTC.

This chain uses TRBV6-5 with TRBJ1-2; D is unclear. Germline values: CDR1 MNHEY, CDR2 SVGAGI. The CDR3 is 15 residues long. Trimming took off 5 bases at V and 0 bases at J, with 13 bases between the two ends. The CDR3 protein is CASSPEGTANYGYTF. CDR3 nucleotide sequence: TGTGCCAGCAGTCCCGAGGGAACTGCTAACTATGGCTACACCTTC.

The chain couples TRBV30 to TRBJ1-2; possibly TRBD1 for D (5 bases). Trimming shortened V by 4 bases and J by 4 bases, and 10 bases separated the two germline ends. CDR3 length: 12 residues. Germline CDR1 is GTSNPN and CDR2 is SVGIG (reference sequence). The CDR3 nucleotides are TGTGCCTGGATGACAGTCCTCTATGGCTACACCTTC. It specifies CAWMTVLYGYTF.

The chain has TRBV6-2 or TRBV6-3 and TRBJ2-4; a weak D match, TRBD1 (5 bases). The V gene's germline CDR1 is MNHEY and CDR2 SVGEGT. There are 14 residues in the CDR3. V shed 2 bases and J shed 9 bases, with 14 bases lying between them. CDR3 bases: TGTGCCAGCAGTTACATGCAGGGTAGTGGCATTCAGTACTTC. Translating it yields CASSYMQGSGIQYF.

J is TRBJ1-1 and V is TRBV2; D perhaps matches TRBD1 (5 bases). Trimming removed 6 bases from V and 6 bases from J, with 20 bases in between. This CDR3 spans 15 amino acids. Germline V gives CDR1 SNHLY, CDR2 FYNNEI. The CDR3 DNA reads as TGTGCCAGCAGGTCGGGGGTGAGGGGAGGTGCTGAAGCTTTCTTT. As protein: CASRSGVRGGAEAFF.

The chain is built from TRBV3-1 (or the pseudogene TRBV3-2) and TRBJ1-5, with D perhaps matching TRBD1 (5 bases). Germline CDR1 LGHDT, CDR2 YNNKEL (reference sequence). V lost 1 base and J lost 6, with 13 bases in between. The CDR3 covers 15 residues. This chain's CDR3 is CASSQAGAPSQPQHF. As DNA, the CDR3 is TGTGCCAGCAGCCAAGCTGGGGCACCGAGTCAGCCCCAGCATTTT.

This clone was recorded once. The chain carries TRBV30 and TRBJ2-1, with D unresolved. The CDR3 length is 14 residues. V gave up 1 base and J gave up 9 bases, with 16 bases separating them. Per the germline V gene, CDR1 is GTSNPN and CDR2 is SVGIG (reference sequence). CDR3 loop: CAWSESIKNGEQFF. The CDR3 DNA reads TGTGCCTGGAGTGAGAGCATAAAAAATGGTGAGCAGTTCTTC.

The chain links TRBV12-5 to TRBJ2-3, with a tentative D call TRBD1 (6 bases). This CDR3 spans 14 amino acids. Germline CDR1 LGHNT, CDR2 FRNRAP. The ends were cut back, 3 bases at V and 2 bases at J, with 9 bases in the middle. As DNA, the CDR3 is TGTGCTAGTGGTTTTACAGGGACCACAGATACGCAGTATTTT. This encodes CASGFTGTTDTQYF. Filled out from reference TRBV12-5 and TRBJ2-3, the complete variable domain reads DARVTQTPRHKVTEMGQEVTMRCQPILGHNTVFWYRQTMMQGLELLAYFRNRAPLDDSGMPKDRFSAEMPDATLATLKIQPSEPRDSAVYFCASGFTGTTDTQYFGPGTRLTVL.

The chain recombines TRBV27 with TRBJ2-3, with TRBD1 identical over 9 bases. Germline CDR1 MNHEY, CDR2 SMNVEV (reference sequence). The CDR3 extends over 17 amino acids. V lost 0 bases to trimming and J lost 5 bases; unmatched junction nucleotides: 9. CDR3 bases: TGTGCCAGCAGTTTATCGAGGGGGTGGGGACAGGGAGATACGCAGTATTTT. Encoded protein: CASSLSRGWGQGDTQYF.

This sequence joins TRBV7-8 and TRBJ2-1; 11 bases line up with TRBD2. This CDR3 has 16 residues. Germline trimming cut 1 base from V and 9 bases from J; bases unmatched to any gene: 8. Germline loops: CDR1 SGHVS, CDR2 FQNEAQ. CDR3 in amino acids: CASSLVPRLAGGEQFF. The CDR3 DNA is TGTGCCAGCAGCTTAGTACCCCGGCTAGCGGGGGGTGAGCAGTTCTTC.

The chain employs TRBV7-8 and TRBJ2-5; 10 bases fit TRBD2. CDR1 is SGHVS, CDR2 FQNEAQ, per germline. The V gene end was trimmed by 5 bases and the J gene end by 4 bases; junction bases not matched to a gene: 7. The CDR3 runs 15 residues. CDR3 bases: TGTGCCAGCAGCCGAACGGGACTAGCGATAGAGACCCAGTACTTC. It yields the protein CASSRTGLAIETQYF.

CDR3 region: CASSSYTGELFF. CDR3 sequence (DNA): TGTGCCAGCAGTTCATACACCGGGGAGCTGTTTTTT. The chain combines TRBV6-6 with TRBJ2-2, with unresolved D. Germline CDR1 and CDR2: MNHNY and SVGAGI (reference sequence). The CDR3 sequence is 12 residues long. V was shortened by 4 bases and J by 3 bases, with 3 bases between the two germline ends.

J is TRBJ1-2 and V is TRBV5-1, with TRBD1 matching over 11 bases. The V gene end was trimmed by 3 bases and the J gene end by 7 bases; junction bases not matched to a gene: 11. Germline lookup yields CDR1 SGHRS and CDR2 YFSETQ. This CDR3 is built from 16 residues. The CDR3 loop is CASSSGQGESSGGYTF. CDR3 DNA: TGCGCCAGCAGCTCGGGACAGGGGGAAAGTAGTGGTGGCTACACCTTC.

The chain combines TRBV19 with TRBJ2-3; tentatively, D is TRBD1 (6 bases). CDR1 LNHDA and CDR2 SQIVND come from the germline V gene (reference sequence). This CDR3 region has 15 residues. Trimming pared 5 bases from V and 1 base from J, leaving 13 bases between. Here the CDR3 DNA reads TGTGCCAGTAGTGTACAGGGACATCGCACAGATACGCAGTATTTT. Amino acids: CASSVQGHRTDTQYF.

A remark on this clone: Other DNA sequences from this sample encode an identical CDR3 as well. CDR3 amino acids: CASSYGAGGPYEQYV. The CDR3 DNA is TGTGCCAGCAGTTACGGCGCGGGGGGGCCCTACGAGCAGTACGTC. The genes are TRBV6-2 or TRBV6-3 and TRBJ2-7; 9 positions agree with TRBD2. This CDR3 is 15 amino acids long. The V gene's germline CDR1 is MNHEY and CDR2 SVGEGT. J lost 2 bases, V lost 2 bases, and 4 bases had no gene match.

V gene TRBV15 combines with J gene TRBJ1-5; no reliable D call. This CDR3 contains 14 residues. Germline CDR1 LNHNV, CDR2 YYDKDF (reference sequence). V dropped 0 bases and J dropped 15 bases, with 18 bases sitting between them. CDR3 DNA: TGTGCCACCAGCAGAGATCGGCGGGATCTGAGGAGGCATTTT. It yields the protein CATSRDRRDLRRHF.

This rearrangement joins TRBV2 to TRBJ1-4; D not certain. Germline lookup yields CDR1 SNHLY and CDR2 FYNNEI. Trimming took off 4 bases at V and 6 bases at J, with 15 bases between the two ends. The CDR3 loop spans 15 amino acids. The CDR3 region has the DNA TGTGCCAGCAGTGGAGTATCCGGTCATCATGAAAAACTGTTTTTT. Residues: CASSGVSGHHEKLFF.

The rearrangement links TRBV7-9 to TRBJ2-3, with TRBD2 matching over 8 bases. V shed 5 bases and J 3 bases; nucleotides not matched to a gene: 10. CDR1 and CDR2 from the germline V gene are SEHNR and FQNEAQ (reference sequence). This CDR3 contains 16 residues. The CDR3 reads CASSPLRSGGTDTQYF. CDR3 coding DNA: TGTGCCAGCAGCCCGTTGCGGAGCGGGGGAACAGATACGCAGTATTTT.

The chain is built from TRBV7-3 and TRBJ2-1, with TRBD2 matching 9 bases. V shed 7 bases and J 6 bases; nucleotides not matched to a gene: 13. The length of the CDR3 is 16 residues. Germline V lookup: CDR1 SGHTA, CDR2 FQGTGA. The chain's CDR3 is CASTLTPGLASNEQFF. In nucleotides, the CDR3 is TGTGCCAGCACCCTCACACCGGGACTAGCCTCCAATGAGCAGTTCTTC.

This chain connects TRBV18 to TRBJ2-7; 7 bases match TRBD1. The junction had 5 bases not matched to a gene; V was cut back by 4 bases and J by 5 bases. This CDR3 is 13 amino acids long. Germline CDR1 KGHSH, CDR2 LQKENI. CDR3 sequence: CASSLPTGDEQYV. The DNA of the CDR3 is TGTGCCAGCTCACTACCTACAGGGGACGAGCAGTACGTC.

The chain employs TRBV4-3 and TRBJ2-3, with TRBD2 identical over 15 bases. There are 17 residues in the CDR3. The germline V gene has CDR1 LGHNA and CDR2 YSLEER. V was clipped by 2 bases and J by 4 bases; unmatched bases: 4. CDR3 residues: CASSQPGLAGGADTQYF. The CDR3 DNA reads TGCGCCAGCAGCCAACCGGGACTAGCGGGGGGTGCAGATACGCAGTATTTT.

The chain joins TRBV11-2 to TRBJ2-3; D ambiguous. This CDR3 has 15 residues. Germline V CDR1 and CDR2: SGHAT, FQNNGV. The ends were cut back, 1 base at V and 9 bases at J, with 17 bases in the middle. CDR3 nucleotides: TGTGCCAGCAGCTTAGTTCCGACACCAGAAAGGACGCAGTATTTT. Protein: CASSLVPTPERTQYF.

This chain uses TRBV5-1 with TRBJ2-1; 14 bases are a match to TRBD2. CDR3 length: 19 amino acids. CDR1 and CDR2 (germline): SGHRS, YFSETQ. Trimming cost V 3 bases and J 9 bases; bases outside gene matches: 17. The CDR3 DNA reads as TGCGCCAGCAGCTCAAACGGACTAGCGGGGGGACCGCGTGGGGCTGAGCAGTTCTTC. It specifies CASSSNGLAGGPRGAEQFF.

V and J are TRBV23-1 and TRBJ1-6; possibly TRBD1 for D (6 bases). TRBV23-1 is classed as an ORF, of uncertain function. The length of the CDR3 is 16 residues. V lost 2 bases and J 8 bases, leaving 16 bases between the germline ends. This CDR3 reads CASSQRTAHRDSPLHF. CDR3 coding DNA: TGCGCCAGCAGTCAAAGGACAGCCCACCGGGATTCACCCCTCCACTTT.

This clone was observed a single time. This chain joins TRBV5-1 and TRBJ1-1; D call uncertain. The V and J ends lost 0 bases and 1 base respectively, with 10 bases between them. Looked up from germline, CDR1 is SGHRS and CDR2 is YFSETQ. This CDR3 is built from 15 residues. The CDR3 sequence: CASSLAPPGNTEAFF. CDR3 in DNA: TGCGCCAGCAGCTTGGCCCCGCCAGGGAACACTGAAGCTTTCTTT.

This clone was observed once. V gene TRBV7-8 combines with J gene TRBJ1-2; a weak D match, TRBD1 (5 bases). The CDR3 loop spans 14 amino acids. Looked up from germline, CDR1 is SGHVS and CDR2 is FQNEAQ. V was cut by 5 bases and J by 7 bases, with 17 bases left in between. Here the CDR3 DNA reads TGTGCCAGCAGCACAGGCCTAAGGGATCCTGGCTACACCTTC. Protein product: CASSTGLRDPGYTF.